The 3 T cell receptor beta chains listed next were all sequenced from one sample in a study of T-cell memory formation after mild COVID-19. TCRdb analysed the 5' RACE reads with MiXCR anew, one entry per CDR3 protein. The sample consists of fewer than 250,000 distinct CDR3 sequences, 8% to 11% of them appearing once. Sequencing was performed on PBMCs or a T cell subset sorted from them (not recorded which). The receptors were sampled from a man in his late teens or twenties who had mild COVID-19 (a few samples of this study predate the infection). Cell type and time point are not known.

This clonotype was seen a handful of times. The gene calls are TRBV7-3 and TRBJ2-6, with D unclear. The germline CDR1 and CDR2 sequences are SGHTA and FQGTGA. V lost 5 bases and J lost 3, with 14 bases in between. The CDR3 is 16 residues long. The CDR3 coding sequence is TGTGCCAGCAGCCCCTCCTCCCGAAGTGGGGCCAACGTCCTGACTTTC. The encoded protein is CASSPSSRSGANVLTF.

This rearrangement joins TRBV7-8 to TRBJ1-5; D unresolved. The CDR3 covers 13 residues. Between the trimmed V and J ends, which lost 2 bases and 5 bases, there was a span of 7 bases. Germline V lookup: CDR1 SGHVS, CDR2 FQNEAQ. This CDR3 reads CASSLSPDQPQHF. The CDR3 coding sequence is TGTGCCAGCAGCTTATCTCCGGATCAGCCCCAGCATTTT.

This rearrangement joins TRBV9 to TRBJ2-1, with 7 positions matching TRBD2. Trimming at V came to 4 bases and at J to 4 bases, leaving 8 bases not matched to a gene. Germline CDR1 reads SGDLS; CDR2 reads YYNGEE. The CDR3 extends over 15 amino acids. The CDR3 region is CASSRKTGGYNEQFF. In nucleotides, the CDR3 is TGTGCCAGCAGCCGAAAAACGGGGGGATACAATGAGCAGTTCTTC.